The rows below give T cell receptor beta chains drawn from one sample of a study of shared T cell receptors in the human thymus. Profiled with immunoSEQ multiplex PCR; TCRdb holds only in-frame clones, not every one. This table has some 400,000 clones, approximately 95% appearing once. The specimen was thymocytes. These receptor sequences come from a human donor. Each CDR3 is given with its conserved first and last residue. A D gene is named only where the DNA matches it firmly. Only part of the rows carry a size: once, few, many, or a class if the clone is expanded.

D gene	V gene	clone size	J gene	CDR3 protein	CDR3 DNA
-	TRBV20-1	few	TRBJ2-1	CSARDNEQFF	TGCAGTGCTAGAGACAATGAGCAGTTCTTC
-	TRBV6-4	once	TRBJ2-7	CASSPTGTDSYEQYF	TGTGCCAGCAGCCCCACCGGGACTGACTCCTACGAGCAGTACTTC
-	TRBV11-2	-	TRBJ1-1	CASSLPLPPRRVGNTEAFF	TGTGCCAGCAGCTTACCGTTACCCCCGAGGAGGGTTGGGAACACTGAAGCTTTCTTT
TRBD1	TRBV6-1	-	TRBJ1-2	CASTSDRANYGYTF	TGTGCCAGCACTTCGGACAGGGCAAACTATGGCTACACCTTC
TRBD1	TRBV4-2	-	TRBJ2-7	CASSQGRDRGKPHSSSSYEQYF	TGTGCCAGCAGCCAAGGCCGGGACAGGGGGAAACCCCATTCTTCCAGCTCCTACGAGCAGTACTTC
TRBD1	TRBV28	-	TRBJ1-4	CASSPLTGGRSNEKLFF	TGTGCCAGCAGTCCACTGACAGGGGGGAGGTCTAATGAAAAACTGTTTTTT
TRBD1	TRBV6-6	-	TRBJ1-2	CASSPADRDSNYGYTF	TGTGCCAGCAGTCCCGCTGACAGGGATTCTAACTATGGCTACACCTTC
-	TRBV5-6	few	TRBJ2-1	CASSSIDGDNEQFF	TGTGCCAGCAGCTCGATCGATGGTGACAATGAGCAGTTCTTC
-	TRBV11-2	-	TRBJ2-7	CASSLDGPHYEQYF	TGTGCCAGCAGCTTAGATGGGCCCCACTACGAGCAGTACTTC
-	TRBV10-1	-	TRBJ1-1	CASSDQKFEAFF	TGCGCCAGCAGTGATCAGAAGTTTGAAGCTTTCTTT
-	TRBV6-5	-	TRBJ2-1	CASSYDPSRGNEQFF	TGTGCCAGCAGTTATGACCCTAGCCGAGGGAATGAGCAGTTCTTC
-	TRBV14	-	TRBJ2-1	CASQGIDRYEQFF	TGTGCCAGCCAAGGGATCGATCGCTATGAGCAGTTCTTC
-	TRBV30	-	TRBJ1-3	CAWEIGNTIYF	TGTGCCTGGGAAATTGGAAACACCATATATTTT
-	TRBV28	-	TRBJ2-1	CASGVSAEQFF	TGTGCCAGCGGGGTGAGTGCGGAGCAGTTCTTC